One and the same sample provided the 11 T cell receptor beta chains below, sequenced in a study of cytomegalovirus exposure and HLA in healthy donors. This table comes from immunoSEQ multiplex PCR, and its TCRdb copy is limited to in-frame clones, with some not included. The table has about 160,000 clones, around 82% seen once; the top ten hold 9.5% to 13%. The source material was PBMCs. The receptors were sampled from a man under 40 in good health and CMV-seropositive.

The genes are TRBV4-1 and TRBJ2-2; unclear D gene. The CDR3 sequence is 14 residues long. Germline assignment: CDR1 MGHRA and CDR2 YSYEKL. The V end was cut by 5 bases, the J end by 1 base, with 8 bases between. CDR3 in amino acids: CASSNRVNTGELFF. CDR3 bases: TGCGCCAGCAGCAACCGGGTGAACACCGGGGAGCTGTTTTTT.

V usage is TRBV29-1 and J usage is TRBJ2-5; 7 nucleotides match TRBD2. V was clipped by 1 base and J by 4 bases; unmatched bases: 9. The germline gives CDR1 SQVTM, CDR2 ANQGSEA. The CDR3 runs 15 residues. CDR3 region: CSVEGPQGGRETQYF. The CDR3 bases are TGCAGCGTTGAAGGACCCCAGGGAGGGCGAGAGACCCAGTACTTC.

The genes are TRBV6-1 and TRBJ1-5; TRBD1 matches at 9 bases. V shed 4 bases, J shed 5 bases, and the junction held 3 bases outside the gene matches. The CDR3 extends over 14 amino acids. From germline, CDR1 is MNHNS and CDR2 SASEGT. CDR3 in DNA: TGTGCCAGCAGTGTTACAGGGGGCTATCAGCCCCAGCATTTT. This gives the protein CASSVTGGYQPQHF.

The chain carries TRBV27 and TRBJ2-3; D is ambiguous. Germline CDR1 is MNHEY and CDR2 is SMNVEV (reference sequence). There are 13 residues in the CDR3. The V end lost 2 bases, the J end lost 4 bases, and 7 bases lay between the germline ends. CDR3 bases: TGTGCCAGCAGTTTAGTGGCAGCAGATACGCAGTATTTT. Its protein product is CASSLVAADTQYF.

Only a few counts were recorded for this clone. The V call is TRBV18, the J call TRBJ2-1; tentative D call: TRBD2 (6 bases). The CDR3 loop spans 14 amino acids. With 2 bases removed from V and 10 bases from J, the gap between germline ends came to 15 bases. CDR1 is KGHSH and CDR2 is LQKENI in the germline V gene. CDR3 sequence reads: CASSPVTREVEQFF. The CDR3 region has the DNA TGTGCCAGCTCACCAGTAACTAGGGAGGTGGAGCAGTTCTTC.

This clone was recorded a few times. This chain connects TRBV7-2 to TRBJ2-1; 12 nucleotides match TRBD2. Trimming took 5 bases from V and 6 from J; bases not matched to a gene: 5. The CDR3 covers 15 residues. Germline values: CDR1 SGHTA, CDR2 FQGNSA. CDR3 in amino acids: CASSRGLAGRNEQFF. The CDR3 DNA reads TGTGCCAGCAGCCGCGGACTAGCGGGGCGCAATGAGCAGTTCTTC.

The chain is built from TRBV4-3 and TRBJ1-3; D unclear. This CDR3 spans 15 amino acids. Trimming removed 0 bases from V and 0 bases from J, with 6 bases in between. Per the germline V gene, CDR1 is LGHNA and CDR2 is YSLEER. The CDR3, as DNA: TGCGCCAGCAGCCAAGACCCTTCCTCTGGAAACACCATATATTTT. Its translation: CASSQDPSSGNTIYF.

This chain links TRBV29-1 with TRBJ1-1, with 7 bases aligning to TRBD1. This CDR3 has 18 residues. Germline V gives CDR1 SQVTM, CDR2 ANQGSEA. V lost 1 base to trimming and J lost 1 base; unmatched junction nucleotides: 15. This CDR3 is CSVEGKTGFLNGNTEAFF. CDR3 sequence (DNA): TGCAGCGTTGAAGGAAAGACAGGGTTCCTCAACGGGAACACTGAAGCTTTCTTT.

The J gene is TRBJ2-7, the V gene TRBV6-5; D is uncertain. The CDR3 is made up of 15 amino acids. The germline V gene has CDR1 MNHEY and CDR2 SVGAGI. V was cut by 0 bases and J by 0 bases, with 9 bases left in between. CDR3 protein: CASSYSLESSYEQYF. CDR3 DNA: TGTGCCAGCAGTTACTCGCTAGAAAGCTCCTACGAGCAGTACTTC.

This clone appeared once. The chain links TRBV6-6 to TRBJ2-3, with D maybe TRBD2 (5 bases). The V gene's germline CDR1 is MNHNY and CDR2 SVGAGI (reference sequence). V was trimmed by 5 bases and J by 4 bases, leaving 10 bases between them. The length of the CDR3 is 13 residues. CDR3 region: CASSSGGADTQYF. The CDR3, as DNA: TGTGCCAGCAGTAGCGGAGGCGCAGATACGCAGTATTTT.

This clone was seen once. The CDR3 coding sequence is TGTGCCAGTAGGCTCGGGACTAGCGAAACAGATACGCAGTATTTT. Residues: CASRLGTSETDTQYF. The V and J genes are TRBV19 and TRBJ2-3, with 10 positions matching TRBD2. The CDR3 has 15 amino acids. CDR1 and CDR2 (germline): LNHDA, SQIVND (reference sequence). The V and J ends lost 6 bases and 3 bases, in that order; junction bases with no gene match: 6.